The clone carrying this T cell receptor beta chain was observed a handful of times. TCRdb called the 5' RACE reads again in MiXCR, with one record for every CDR3 protein. The sample lists approximately 690,000 distinct CDR3 sequences; less than 7% were seen once. The data were obtained in a study of identical twins. The V segment lost 8 bases and the J segment 0 bases; nucleotides outside the gene matches: 2. The CDR3 is 14 amino acids. CDR1 and CDR2 from the germline V gene are LNHDA and SQIVND (reference sequence). The chain couples TRBV19 to TRBJ1-5, with TRBD1 matching 9 bases. The material sequenced was naive T cells sorted from blood. This clonotype originated in a man younger than 30 in good health. As DNA, the CDR3 is TGTGCCAGTGAGACAGGGGGTAGCAATCAGCCCCAGCATTTT. The encoded protein is CASETGGSNQPQHF.